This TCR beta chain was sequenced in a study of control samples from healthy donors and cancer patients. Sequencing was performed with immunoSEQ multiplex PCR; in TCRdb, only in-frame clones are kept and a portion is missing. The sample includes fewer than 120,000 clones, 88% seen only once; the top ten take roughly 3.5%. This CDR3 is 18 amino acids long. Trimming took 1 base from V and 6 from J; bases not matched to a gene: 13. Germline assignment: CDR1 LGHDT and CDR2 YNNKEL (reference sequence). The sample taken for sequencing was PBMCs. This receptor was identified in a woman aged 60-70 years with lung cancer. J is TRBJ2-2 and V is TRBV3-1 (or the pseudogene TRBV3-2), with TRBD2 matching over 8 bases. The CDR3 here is CASSQVTSGSMRAGELFF. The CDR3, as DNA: TGTGCCAGCAGCCAAGTTACTAGCGGTTCTATGAGGGCCGGGGAGCTGTTTTTT.